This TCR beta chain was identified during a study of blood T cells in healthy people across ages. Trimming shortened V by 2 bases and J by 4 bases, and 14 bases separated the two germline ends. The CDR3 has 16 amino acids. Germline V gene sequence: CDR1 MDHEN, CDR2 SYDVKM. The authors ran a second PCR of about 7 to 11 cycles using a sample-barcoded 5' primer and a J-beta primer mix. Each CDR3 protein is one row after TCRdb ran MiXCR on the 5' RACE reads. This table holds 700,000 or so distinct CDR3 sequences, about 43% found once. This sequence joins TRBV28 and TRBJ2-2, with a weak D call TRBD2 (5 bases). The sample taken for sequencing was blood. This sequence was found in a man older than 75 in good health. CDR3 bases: TGTGCCAGCAGTTTAGGTTTGGACTTCGGCACCGGGGAGCTGTTTTTT. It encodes CASSLGLDFGTGELFF.